The 29 T cell receptor beta chains below were found in one sample sequenced in a study of T cells in Graves' hyperthyroidism and ophthalmopathy. Using RNA transcripts as the source, TCR beta CDR3 regions were amplified. HTBI primers were employed in a first-round RT-PCR of the TCR CDR3. From the multiplex PCR reads, TCRdb called clonotypes with MiXCR, one entry per CDR3 protein. The table records approximately 740,000 distinct CDR3 sequences, less than 15% of them present only once. The sequenced sample consisted of blood. These TCRs come from a young woman with Graves' hyperthyroidism.

This clonotype was recorded once. The chain recombines TRBV7-9 with TRBJ2-7, with 10 positions matching TRBD2. With 3 bases clipped from V and 5 bases from J, the junction kept 7 bases outside the gene matches. The germline CDR1 and CDR2 sequences are SEHNR and FQNEAQ (reference sequence). This CDR3 contains 15 residues. Here the CDR3 DNA reads TGTGCCAGCAGCTTCGCGCTAGCGGGAGTAAACGAGCAGTACTTC. Its translation: CASSFALAGVNEQYF.

This clonotype has a count of ten or more. The gene calls are TRBV12-3 or TRBV12-4 and TRBJ2-4; D unclear. This CDR3 has 16 amino acids. Deletions cut 3 bases from V and 6 bases from J, with 18 bases between. The CDR3 is CASSFLNYGSGNIQYF. The CDR3 DNA is TGTGCCAGCAGTTTTCTGAATTATGGCAGTGGAAACATTCAGTACTTC.

This clonotype was counted only a few times. The chain links TRBV20-1 to TRBJ2-3, with 11 nucleotides matching TRBD2. Losses at the gene ends were 3 bases for V and 3 bases for J; bases not matched to a gene: 5. The CDR3 loop spans 15 amino acids. The germline CDR1 and CDR2 sequences are DFQATT and SNEGSKA (reference sequence). CDR3 loop: CSASVLAGETDTQYF. The CDR3 nucleotides read TGCAGTGCTAGCGTACTAGCGGGAGAAACAGATACGCAGTATTTT.

This clonotype showed up just a few times. The chain links TRBV29-1 to TRBJ1-1; D may be TRBD1 (5 bases). Germline assignment: CDR1 SQVTM and CDR2 ANQGSEA. Trimming took off 7 bases at V and 3 bases at J, with 15 bases between the two ends. This CDR3 comprises 13 residues. CDR3 protein: CSARPGLYTEAFF. CDR3 nucleotide sequence: TGCAGCGCCCGACCGGGACTCTACACTGAAGCTTTCTTT.

In its sample, this clonotype was seen a few times. In DNA, the CDR3 is TGTGCCAGCAGTGACCGCCCAGGGGCTCGGGAGACCCAGTACTTC. As protein: CASSDRPGARETQYF. The chain links TRBV25-1 to TRBJ2-5; D perhaps matches TRBD1 (6 bases). The CDR3 loop spans 15 amino acids. V dropped 3 bases and J dropped 5 bases, with 16 bases sitting between them. Germline V CDR1 and CDR2: MGHDK, SYGVNS.

The chain couples TRBV10-3 to TRBJ2-7; 7 bases are a match to TRBD2. The germline CDR1 and CDR2 sequences are ENHRY and SYGVKD. J lost 0 bases, V lost 0 bases, and 8 bases had no gene match. The CDR3 sequence is 17 residues long. CDR3 residues: CAISESKSTSDSYEQYF. The DNA of the CDR3 is TGTGCCATCAGTGAGTCGAAGTCCACTAGCGACTCCTACGAGCAGTACTTC.

This sequence joins TRBV19 and TRBJ1-5, with 8 bases that match TRBD1. Germline CDR1 and CDR2: LNHDA and SQIVND (reference sequence). The CDR3 covers 16 residues. Trimming took 5 bases from V and 1 from J; bases not matched to a gene: 7. CDR3 amino acids: CASSATGARSNQPQHF. The DNA for the CDR3 is TGTGCCAGTAGTGCGACAGGGGCAAGGAGCAATCAGCCCCAGCATTTT. Complete variable domain (other parts from reference TRBV19 and TRBJ1-5): DGGITQSPKYLFRKEGQNVTLSCEQNLNHDAMYWYRQDPGQGLRLIYYSQIVNDFQKGDIAEGYSVSREKKESFPLTVTSAQKNPTAFYLCASSATGARSNQPQHFGDGTRLSIL.

With regard to this clonotype: Since the CDR3 does not end with the conserved phenylalanine or tryptophan, this likely comes from a read error. The V and J genes are TRBV11-3 and TRBJ2-2, with no clear D. Germline CDR1 is SGHNT and CDR2 is YENEEA. The CDR3 spans 18 residues. V was trimmed by 2 bases and J by 1 base, leaving 17 bases between them. The CDR3 nucleotides are TGTGCCAGCAGCTTATACTGGGATTTGGATAGGAACACCGGGGAGCTGTTTCTT. It yields the protein CASSLYWDLDRNTGELFL.

As DNA, the CDR3 is TGCAGTGCTAGAGATCCGGGGTACAGCGGGGAGCTGTTTTTT. It codes for CSARDPGYSGELFF. The V call is TRBV20-1, the J call TRBJ2-2, with D maybe TRBD2 (5 bases). The CDR3 contains 14 residues. The ends were cut back, 0 bases at V and 7 bases at J, with 12 bases in the middle. Germline values: CDR1 DFQATT, CDR2 SNEGSKA (reference sequence).

This sequence joins TRBV29-1 and TRBJ2-1; a possible D gene is TRBD1 (6 bases). The V gene's germline CDR1 is SQVTM and CDR2 ANQGSEA. The CDR3 spans 14 residues. The germline V and J ends were trimmed by 3 bases and 7 bases, with 16 bases remaining between them. DNA for the CDR3: TGCAGCGTTGATTTATGGGGGCTGGGGAATGAGCAGTTCTTC. Protein sequence: CSVDLWGLGNEQFF.

This clonotype was detected only a few times. This chain links TRBV7-3 with TRBJ2-5; no clear D. The germline CDR1 and CDR2 sequences are SGHTA and FQGTGA. The CDR3 sequence is 14 residues long. V lost 5 bases to trimming and J lost 4 bases, with 14 bases between them. The CDR3 protein is CASSPFRSAETQYF. As DNA, the CDR3 is TGTGCCAGCAGCCCCTTTAGATCTGCAGAGACCCAGTACTTC.

This sequence joins TRBV10-3 and TRBJ1-2; 7 bases line up with TRBD1. V lost 3 bases, J lost 3 bases, and 1 base stayed unmatched. The germline V gene encodes CDR1 ENHRY and CDR2 SYGVKD. The CDR3 consists of 13 residues. CDR3 DNA sequence: TGTGCCATCAGTGACGACAGGGACTATGGCTACACCTTC. The encoded protein is CAISDDRDYGYTF.

This clonotype was seen many times. The chain combines TRBV2 with TRBJ2-1, with D perhaps TRBD1 or TRBD2 (7 bases each). The germline V gene has CDR1 SNHLY and CDR2 FYNNEI. Trimming removed 8 bases at V and 6 bases at J, with 17 bases between. This CDR3 spans 14 amino acids. This CDR3 is CASRRSGTVNEQFF. As DNA, the CDR3 is TGTGCCAGCCGTCGGAGCGGGACAGTCAATGAGCAGTTCTTC. The variable domain in full, completed from reference TRBV2 and TRBJ2-1, reads EPEVTQTPSHQVTQMGQEVILRCVPISNHLYFYWYRQILGQKVEFLVSFYNNEISEKSEIFDDQFSVERPDGSNFTLKIRSTKLEDSAMYFCASRRSGTVNEQFFGPGTRLTVL.

The sample holds many counts of this clonotype. The chain couples TRBV11-2 to TRBJ2-1; D not certain. This CDR3 is built from 13 residues. The germline V gene encodes CDR1 SGHAT and CDR2 FQNNGV. V was clipped by 7 bases and J by 9 bases, with 16 bases between them. The CDR3 loop is CASIFNMKGEQFF. CDR3 DNA: TGTGCCAGCATTTTTAACATGAAGGGTGAGCAGTTCTTC.

This clonotype showed up many times. The gene calls are TRBV7-8 and TRBJ1-5; D perhaps matches TRBD1 (5 bases). V lost 4 bases and J 6 bases, leaving 13 bases between the germline ends. CDR3 size: 14 residues. Germline V gives CDR1 SGHVS, CDR2 FQNEAQ. The CDR3 DNA reads TGTGCCAGCAGCTCCCTCAGGGACGGTCAGCCCCAGCATTTT. Its translation is CASSSLRDGQPQHF.

The sample holds many counts of this clonotype. This rearrangement joins TRBV28 to TRBJ1-3; 7 bases align to TRBD1. This CDR3 contains 16 residues. Germline V gene sequence: CDR1 MDHEN, CDR2 SYDVKM. The V gene end was trimmed by 5 bases and the J gene end by 1 base; junction bases not matched to a gene: 8. The CDR3 is CASSPGTAISGNTIYF. The CDR3 nucleotides read TGTGCCAGCAGTCCCGGGACAGCTATTTCTGGAAACACCATATATTTT.

This clonotype showed up just a few times. CDR3 loop: CASSERTGDHQPQHF. CDR3 nucleotide sequence: TGTGCCAGCAGTGAACGGACAGGGGACCATCAGCCCCAGCATTTT. V gene TRBV6-1 combines with J gene TRBJ1-5, with TRBD1 matching over 9 bases. V lost 2 bases, J lost 5 bases, and 4 bases stayed unmatched. The CDR3 runs to 15 residues. The V gene's germline CDR1 is MNHNS and CDR2 SASEGT.

The chain employs TRBV5-1 and TRBJ2-3; 12 nucleotides agree with TRBD2. The CDR3 contains 18 residues. Unmatched junction bases numbered 15, after V lost 6 bases and J lost 4 bases. Per germline, CDR1 SGHRS and CDR2 YFSETQ. CDR3 protein: CASTYTPTLAGGPDTQYF. CDR3 sequence (DNA): TGCGCCAGCACCTACACCCCAACACTAGCGGGAGGTCCAGATACGCAGTATTTT.

This clonotype was detected ten times or more. The V and J genes are TRBV11-2 and TRBJ2-1, with no clear D. Germline assignment: CDR1 SGHAT and CDR2 FQNNGV. This CDR3 is 13 amino acids long. The V gene lost 5 bases and the J gene lost 9 bases, with 14 bases spanning the gap. In DNA form, the CDR3 reads TGTGCCAGCAGCCCCACATTGTTGGGTGAGCAGTTCTTC. It translates to CASSPTLLGEQFF.

There are many counts of this clonotype. The chain carries TRBV28 and TRBJ2-7; either TRBD1 or TRBD2 may fit D (5 bases each). Trimming took off 6 bases at V and 6 bases at J, with 9 bases between the two ends. The V gene's germline CDR1 is MDHEN and CDR2 SYDVKM. This CDR3 spans 11 amino acids. The CDR3 nucleotides read TGTGCCAGCAGAAGGGGAGTCGAGCAGTACTTC. Protein: CASRRGVEQYF.

The table lists this clonotype with many counts. The CDR3 here is CASSPLSGDTEAFF. The CDR3, as DNA: TGTGCCAGCAGCCCACTTTCGGGGGACACTGAAGCTTTCTTT. The V gene is TRBV3-1, the J gene TRBJ1-1, with D perhaps matching TRBD1 (5 bases). The germline V and J ends were trimmed by 4 bases and 3 bases, with 12 bases remaining between them. The CDR3 contains 14 residues. Germline V lookup: CDR1 LGHDT, CDR2 YNNKEL (reference sequence). Drawing the rest from reference TRBV3-1 and TRBJ1-1, the complete variable domain is DTAVSQTPKYLVTQMGNDKSIKCEQNLGHDTMYWYKQDSKKFLKIMFSYNNKELIINETVPNRFSPKSPDKAHLNLHINSLELGDSAVYFCASSPLSGDTEAFFGQGTRLTVV.

This clonotype was picked up a small number of times. The chain combines TRBV27 with TRBJ1-5; D gene ambiguous. The CDR3 loop spans 17 amino acids. Germline-derived CDR1 and CDR2 are MNHEY and SMNVEV (reference sequence). V was pared by 5 bases and J by 4 bases, with 21 bases between. CDR3 sequence reads: CASSPIPPPSRNQPQHF. CDR3 bases: TGTGCCAGCAGTCCCATACCCCCCCCGTCGAGGAATCAGCCCCAGCATTTT.

This clonotype was found many times. V and J are TRBV30 and TRBJ2-3, with 7 bases aligning to TRBD2. In germline, CDR1 is GTSNPN, CDR2 SVGIG (reference sequence). J gave up 5 bases and V 0 bases, and 5 bases lay outside the gene matches. The CDR3 has 14 amino acids. CDR3 sequence reads: CAWSVVGGKDTQYF. Written as DNA, the CDR3 is TGTGCCTGGAGTGTGGTGGGAGGGAAAGATACGCAGTATTTT.

In this sample, this clonotype turned up a few times. The CDR3 reads CSAIKDLSGNTIYF. Written as DNA, the CDR3 is TGCAGTGCTATCAAGGACCTCTCTGGAAACACCATATATTTT. The chain employs TRBV20-1 and TRBJ1-3; no definite D call. The CDR3 consists of 14 residues. The germline V gene has CDR1 DFQATT and CDR2 SNEGSKA (reference sequence). The germline V and J ends were trimmed by 4 bases and 0 bases, with 10 bases remaining between them.

This clonotype was detected ten times or more. V and J are TRBV20-1 and TRBJ1-1; D ambiguous. There are 11 residues in the CDR3. Germline values: CDR1 DFQATT, CDR2 SNEGSKA (reference sequence). V lost 0 bases, J lost 11 bases, and 10 bases lay in between. The CDR3 region is CSARDLGEAFF. CDR3 DNA sequence: TGCAGTGCTAGAGACCTGGGAGAGGCTTTCTTT.

V and J are TRBV19 and TRBJ1-3; maybe TRBD1 (5 bases). The CDR3 runs to 16 residues. The germline V gene has CDR1 LNHDA and CDR2 SQIVND (reference sequence). Trimming cost V 8 bases and J 1 base, with 18 bases left between them. The DNA of the CDR3 is TGTGCCAGTCATATGGGGACGGAAAGGTCTGGAAACACCATATATTTT. Protein: CASHMGTERSGNTIYF.

This clonotype came up many times. V gene TRBV7-9 combines with J gene TRBJ1-4; TRBD1 aligns across 7 bases. V lost 5 bases and J lost 7; bases outside the gene matches: 7. The CDR3 extends over 14 amino acids. CDR1 and CDR2 from the germline V gene are SEHNR and FQNEAQ (reference sequence). The CDR3 here is CASSPGQEGEKLFF. The CDR3 DNA sequence: TGTGCCAGCAGCCCAGGACAGGAGGGTGAAAAACTGTTTTTT. The entire variable domain, with the rest obtained from reference TRBV7-9 and TRBJ1-4, is as follows: DTGVSQNPRHKITKRGQNVTFRCDPISEHNRLYWYRQTLGQGPEFLTYFQNEAQLEKSRLLSDRFSAERPKGSFSTLEIQRTEQGDSAMYLCASSPGQEGEKLFFGSGTQLSVL.

Many counts were recorded for this clonotype. The chain links TRBV28 to TRBJ1-5; 7 positions agree with TRBD1. CDR1 MDHEN and CDR2 SYDVKM come from the germline V gene. The CDR3 spans 15 residues. Trimming removed 7 bases from V and 0 bases from J; junction bases left unmatched: 6. The CDR3 coding sequence is TGTGCCAGCACCTGGGACAGACATAGCAATCAGCCCCAGCATTTT. It specifies CASTWDRHSNQPQHF.

This clonotype appeared many times. The chain couples TRBV30 to TRBJ2-2, with D possibly being TRBD2 (6 bases). The CDR3 covers 18 residues. Germline V gives CDR1 GTSNPN, CDR2 SVGIG (reference sequence). The V gene lost 1 base and the J gene lost 1 base, with 19 bases spanning the gap. CDR3 nucleotides: TGTGCCTGGAGTGACCCCCCCCGTGGGGGGAGGAACACCGGGGAGCTGTTTTTT. Amino acid sequence: CAWSDPPRGGRNTGELFF. Filled out from reference TRBV30 and TRBJ2-2, the complete variable domain reads SQTIHQWPATLVQPVGSPLSLECTVEGTSNPNLYWYRQAAGRGLQLLFYSVGIGQISSEVPQNLSASRPQDRQFILSSKKLLLSDSGFYLCAWSDPPRGGRNTGELFFGEGSRLTVL.